This note documents a single T cell receptor (beta chain) sequence. The antigen is unknown. The sample comes from a study of beta chain features in type 1 diabetes. The study, taken as a whole, reports: Moderately but significantly shorter TCRB CDR3s were found in Type 1 diabetes patients in all four CD4+ subsets.

TCRB transcripts that were expressed got sequenced, as all of the isolated RNA had been reverse transcribed. The assay was immunoSEQ multiplex PCR, and TCRdb's table has in-frame clones only and misses some. The table shows 900,000 or so clones, with 17% occurring only once. Trimming pared 2 bases from V and 4 bases from J, leaving 10 bases between. The CDR3 totals 14 residues. In germline, CDR1 is MNHEY, CDR2 SMNVEV (reference sequence). Sample: naive CD4+ T cells from blood. This TCR derives from a woman between 18 and 29 years old in good health. The chain employs TRBV27 and TRBJ2-3; D may be TRBD1 (6 bases). CDR3 DNA sequence: TGTGCCAGCAGTTTAGTCAGGGGAGCAGATACGCAGTATTTT. Its translation is CASSLVRGADTQYF.